This entry lists 3 T cell receptor beta chains sequenced from one sample in a study of vaccination and CD4 T cells after COVID-19. These receptors have no identified antigens. Treatment of the sample: approximately 11-day PBMC culture with coronavirus spike peptide pools or control peptides (ViraFEST assay). From the unexposed donor, CD4+ T cells were collected ahead of the COVID-19 pandemic (2011-2018). Cultured CD4+ T cells had their DNA profiled by the Oncomine TCR Beta short-read assay. TCRdb recomputed calls from the PCR reads with MiXCR, one row per CDR3 protein. This sample has about 6,600 distinct CDR3 sequences; roughly 28% occur once, and the top ten carry 30% to 40%. Source material: CD4+ T cells from blood, cultured in vitro. The receptors were sampled from a human donor in good health.

This rearrangement joins TRBV27 to TRBJ1-2, with TRBD1 matching over 7 bases. Germline V gives CDR1 MNHEY, CDR2 SMNVEV (reference sequence). The CDR3 extends over 13 amino acids. V lost 7 bases to trimming and J lost 5 bases; unmatched junction nucleotides: 7. In DNA form, the CDR3 reads TGTGCCAGCACCCGGACAGGAGGGTATGGCTACACCTTC. Encoded protein: CASTRTGGYGYTF.

This clonotype was detected only a few times. The chain uses TRBV4-1 and TRBJ1-1, with 10 bases aligning to TRBD1. V lost 4 bases and J lost 2; bases outside the gene matches: 13. Per the germline V gene, CDR1 is MGHRA and CDR2 is YSYEKL. The length of the CDR3 is 18 residues. CDR3 amino acids: CASSPIGRTGGLNTEAFF. CDR3 bases: TGCGCCAGCAGCCCAATAGGGCGGACAGGGGGGCTTAACACTGAAGCTTTCTTT.

This clonotype showed up just a few times. The chain uses TRBV25-1 and TRBJ1-5; D possibly corresponds to TRBD1 (5 bases). There are 13 residues in the CDR3. Germline V gene sequence: CDR1 MGHDK, CDR2 SYGVNS. V lost 6 bases and J lost 6, with 12 bases in between. This CDR3 is CASRAQGGQPQHF. In DNA form, the CDR3 reads TGTGCCAGCAGAGCGCAGGGAGGTCAGCCCCAGCATTTT.